The rows below give T cell receptor beta chains drawn from one sample of a study of beta chain features in type 1 diabetes. Sequenced by immunoSEQ multiplex PCR; TCRdb stores in-frame clones only, minus some. In the table there are 200,000 to 250,000 clones, over 8.5% of which are singletons. Sequencing was performed on naive CD4+ T cells from blood. These receptors were obtained from a woman aged 18-30 years in good health. Both conserved end residues are part of each CDR3. A D gene is named only where the DNA matches it firmly. Size is omitted from some rows. Given values are once, few, many or a class for expanded clones.

cdr3_nt: TGTGCCAGCAGTGCTCCGGGAGTGTCTGGGGCCAACGTCCTGACTTTC; cdr3_aa: CASSAPGVSGANVLTF; clone_size: few; d_call: -; v_call: TRBV2; j_call: TRBJ2-6
cdr3_nt: TGTGCCAGCAGTACGCAGGAGGCCCCAGTGGATACGCAGTATTTT; cdr3_aa: CASSTQEAPVDTQYF; clone_size: few; d_call: -; v_call: TRBV5-4; j_call: TRBJ2-3
cdr3_nt: TGTGCCAGCAGCCACAGGGAGAACACTGAAGCTTTCTTT; cdr3_aa: CASSHRENTEAFF; clone_size: -; d_call: -; v_call: TRBV6-1; j_call: TRBJ1-1
cdr3_nt: TGTGCCAGTAGTATACACCGCGGGACCTACAATGAGCAGTTCTTC; cdr3_aa: CASSIHRGTYNEQFF; clone_size: few; d_call: -; v_call: TRBV19; j_call: TRBJ2-1
cdr3_nt: TGTGCCAGCAGCGTAGGAGGAGGTTGGAATGAGCAGTTCTTC; cdr3_aa: CASSVGGGWNEQFF; clone_size: few; d_call: -; v_call: TRBV9; j_call: TRBJ2-1
cdr3_nt: TGTGCCATCAGTGAGCTCGGGACTAGCGGGATCCGGGAGCTGTTTTTT; cdr3_aa: CAISELGTSGIRELFF; clone_size: -; d_call: TRBD2; v_call: TRBV10-3; j_call: TRBJ2-2
cdr3_nt: TGTGCCAGCAGCGTACGACTGCCTAGCGGGAAGAATAATGAGCAGTTCTTC; cdr3_aa: CASSVRLPSGKNNEQFF; clone_size: -; d_call: TRBD2; v_call: TRBV7-8; j_call: TRBJ2-1
cdr3_nt: TGCGCCAGCAGCCTCATAGCGGGGGGGAGCACAGATACGCAGTATTTT; cdr3_aa: CASSLIAGGSTDTQYF; clone_size: few; d_call: TRBD2; v_call: TRBV4-1; j_call: TRBJ2-3
cdr3_nt: TGTGCCAGCTGGACTAGCGGCGGGGGGACAGATACGCAGTATTTT; cdr3_aa: CASWTSGGGTDTQYF; clone_size: -; d_call: TRBD2; v_call: TRBV6-1; j_call: TRBJ2-3
cdr3_nt: TGTGCCAGCAAAGTACTAGCGGGAGCCTCAGATACGCAGTATTTT; cdr3_aa: CASKVLAGASDTQYF; clone_size: many; d_call: TRBD2; v_call: TRBV7-9; j_call: TRBJ2-3
cdr3_nt: TGTGCCAGCAGCGTAGGTGGTTCAGATGATAATCAGCCCCAGCATTTT; cdr3_aa: CASSVGGSDDNQPQHF; clone_size: -; d_call: -; v_call: TRBV9; j_call: TRBJ1-5
cdr3_nt: TGTGCCAGCAGCGTAGGACAGTTCGGCTACACCTTC; cdr3_aa: CASSVGQFGYTF; clone_size: few; d_call: -; v_call: TRBV9; j_call: TRBJ1-2
cdr3_nt: TGTGCCACCAGCCTCGAGCTTGTCTTCGATGGAGCTTTCTTT; cdr3_aa: CATSLELVFDGAFF; clone_size: -; d_call: -; v_call: TRBV15; j_call: TRBJ1-1
cdr3_nt: TGTGCCACCAGCAGAGATCCCAGTCAGCCCCAGCATTTT; cdr3_aa: CATSRDPSQPQHF; clone_size: -; d_call: -; v_call: TRBV15; j_call: TRBJ1-5
cdr3_nt: TGCAGTGCTACCGACAGGTACGAGCAGTACTTC; cdr3_aa: CSATDRYEQYF; clone_size: -; d_call: -; v_call: TRBV20-1; j_call: TRBJ2-7
cdr3_nt: TGCGCCAGCAGCGGATTGGACAGTCGGAAATTCATGAACACTGAAGCTTTCTTT; cdr3_aa: CASSGLDSRKFMNTEAFF; clone_size: once; d_call: -; v_call: TRBV4-1; j_call: TRBJ1-1
cdr3_nt: TGTGCCAGCAGCGCACAGGGCTACGAGCAGTACTTC; cdr3_aa: CASSAQGYEQYF; clone_size: -; d_call: -; v_call: TRBV7-2; j_call: TRBJ2-7
cdr3_nt: TGTGCCAGCAGCCCTTTGGGCAGGGAGGACTACGAGCAGTACTTC; cdr3_aa: CASSPLGREDYEQYF; clone_size: few; d_call: -; v_call: TRBV11-2; j_call: TRBJ2-7
cdr3_nt: TGTGCCAGCAGTGAACTAGCGGGAGGGCCGGGGAATGAGCAGTTCTTC; cdr3_aa: CASSELAGGPGNEQFF; clone_size: few; d_call: TRBD2; v_call: TRBV6-1; j_call: TRBJ2-1
cdr3_nt: TGTGCCAGCAGCGTAGCGTCGAGCACCGGGGAGCTGTTTTTT; cdr3_aa: CASSVASSTGELFF; clone_size: -; d_call: -; v_call: TRBV9; j_call: TRBJ2-2
cdr3_nt: TGTGCCAGCAGCCAACAGGGGTCTGACACTGAAGCTTTCTTT; cdr3_aa: CASSQQGSDTEAFF; clone_size: many; d_call: TRBD1; v_call: TRBV7-2; j_call: TRBJ1-1
cdr3_nt: TGTGCCAGCAGATTAAACTGGGAGGGGTTCACCGGGGAGCTGTTTTTT; cdr3_aa: CASRLNWEGFTGELFF; clone_size: -; d_call: TRBD2; v_call: TRBV11-1; j_call: TRBJ2-2
cdr3_nt: TGTGCCAGCTCAGTGACAGGGGACGAGCAGTACTTC; cdr3_aa: CASSVTGDEQYF; clone_size: many; d_call: TRBD1; v_call: TRBV18; j_call: TRBJ2-7
cdr3_nt: TGTGCCATCAGTGAGGCTTCAGGGGGAACTGAAGCTTTCTTT; cdr3_aa: CAISEASGGTEAFF; clone_size: -; d_call: TRBD1; v_call: TRBV10-3; j_call: TRBJ1-1
cdr3_nt: TGTGCCAGCAGCTTTGGCGGGACAGCCTATGGCTACACCTTC; cdr3_aa: CASSFGGTAYGYTF; clone_size: -; d_call: TRBD1; v_call: TRBV7-2; j_call: TRBJ1-2
cdr3_nt: TGTGCCAGCAGCCAAGATCCCGGGACAGGCCAGGGAGGTATTCGTGAAAAACTGTTTTTT; cdr3_aa: CASSQDPGTGQGGIREKLFF; clone_size: -; d_call: TRBD1; v_call: TRBV4-2; j_call: TRBJ1-4
cdr3_nt: TGTGCCAGCAGCCGCCGGACAGGGGCGATGAACACTGAAGCTTTCTTT; cdr3_aa: CASSRRTGAMNTEAFF; clone_size: -; d_call: TRBD1; v_call: TRBV5-4; j_call: TRBJ1-1
cdr3_nt: TGCAGCGACACGGCCCGCCGGGACTATGGCTACACCTTC; cdr3_aa: CSDTARRDYGYTF; clone_size: few; d_call: -; v_call: TRBV29-1; j_call: TRBJ1-2
cdr3_nt: TGTGCCAGCAGTTCCTGGGGGAGGACTGAAGCTTTCTTT; cdr3_aa: CASSSWGRTEAFF; clone_size: -; d_call: -; v_call: TRBV28; j_call: TRBJ1-1
cdr3_nt: TGTGCCAGTCGGGATAGGGGGCGATCCTACAATGAGCAGTTCTTC; cdr3_aa: CASRDRGRSYNEQFF; clone_size: few; d_call: TRBD1; v_call: TRBV6-1; j_call: TRBJ2-1
cdr3_nt: TGTGCCACCAGCAGAGATAATTGGCAGGGCAACACTGAAGCTTTCTTT; cdr3_aa: CATSRDNWQGNTEAFF; clone_size: -; d_call: -; v_call: TRBV15; j_call: TRBJ1-1
cdr3_nt: TGTGCCAGCTCACCGGGCACCCAACAGGGGAGCTACACCTTC; cdr3_aa: CASSPGTQQGSYTF; clone_size: -; d_call: TRBD1; v_call: TRBV18; j_call: TRBJ1-2
cdr3_nt: TGTGCCAGTAGTACGCTATTGGACAGGGAATATGAGCAGTTCTTC; cdr3_aa: CASSTLLDREYEQFF; clone_size: few; d_call: TRBD1; v_call: TRBV19; j_call: TRBJ2-1
cdr3_nt: TGCGCCAGCAGCTTGGATGGGGGCCGCCCTGAAGCTTTCTTT; cdr3_aa: CASSLDGGRPEAFF; clone_size: few; d_call: -; v_call: TRBV5-1; j_call: TRBJ1-1
cdr3_nt: TGTGCCACCGGGACTTCGCTCTCCTACGAGCAGTACTTC; cdr3_aa: CATGTSLSYEQYF; clone_size: few; d_call: -; v_call: TRBV15; j_call: TRBJ2-7
cdr3_nt: TGTGCCAGCAGCGGGCGGCTAGCGGGACAAGAGACCCAGTACTTC; cdr3_aa: CASSGRLAGQETQYF; clone_size: -; d_call: TRBD2; v_call: TRBV5-4; j_call: TRBJ2-5
cdr3_nt: TGTGCCTGGAGTCCTAGGGGACAGCCCCAGCATTTT; cdr3_aa: CAWSPRGQPQHF; clone_size: -; d_call: -; v_call: TRBV30; j_call: TRBJ1-5
cdr3_nt: TGTGCCATGCAGGGGATAAGCGATCAGCCCCAGCATTTT; cdr3_aa: CAMQGISDQPQHF; clone_size: -; d_call: -; v_call: TRBV6-4; j_call: TRBJ1-5
cdr3_nt: TGTGCCAGCAGCAAGGGAACCTTCAGGGGGACGGGGAACACTGAAGCTTTCTTT; cdr3_aa: CASSKGTFRGTGNTEAFF; clone_size: few; d_call: TRBD1; v_call: TRBV7-9; j_call: TRBJ1-1
cdr3_nt: TGCGCCAGCAGCACACAGGGGAATGGCTACACCTTC; cdr3_aa: CASSTQGNGYTF; clone_size: -; d_call: TRBD1; v_call: TRBV5-1; j_call: TRBJ1-2
cdr3_nt: TGTGCCAGCAGCGGCGGGAGGTCGTTCACGGGCGAAACCCAGTACTTC; cdr3_aa: CASSGGRSFTGETQYF; clone_size: -; d_call: TRBD2; v_call: TRBV5-4; j_call: TRBJ2-5
cdr3_nt: TGTGCCTGGAGTCCCGACAGGACCTACGAGCAGTACTTC; cdr3_aa: CAWSPDRTYEQYF; clone_size: few; d_call: -; v_call: TRBV30; j_call: TRBJ2-7